A single sample gave rise to the 14 T cell receptor beta chains below, sequenced in a study of T cell responses to AZD1222 COVID-19 vaccine. This table comes from immunoSEQ multiplex PCR, and its TCRdb copy is limited to in-frame clones, with some not included. The sample consists of fewer than 200,000 clones, about 90% of them appearing once. The source material was peripheral blood, sampled on day 0 of AZD1222 vaccination. These receptors were collected from an adult in good health.

The V and J genes are TRBV20-1 and TRBJ2-5; D uncertain. This CDR3 contains 11 residues. The germline V gene has CDR1 DFQATT and CDR2 SNEGSKA (reference sequence). V was trimmed by 6 bases and J by 5 bases, leaving 10 bases between them. In DNA, the CDR3 is TGCAGTGCCCCAAGCCGGGAGACCCAGTACTTC. This translates into CSAPSRETQYF.

This rearrangement joins TRBV3-1 (or the pseudogene TRBV3-2) to TRBJ2-4; D unresolved. Germline V gives CDR1 LGHDT, CDR2 YNNKEL (reference sequence). The germline V and J ends were trimmed by 4 bases and 0 bases, with 7 bases remaining between them. The CDR3 has 14 residues. Written as DNA, the CDR3 is TGTGCCAGCAGCCTTTTGACAGCCAAAAACATTCAGTACTTC. Its translation is CASSLLTAKNIQYF.

CDR3: CASRLTTAFYEQYF. For the CDR3, the DNA is TGTGCCAGTCGATTGACCACAGCCTTCTACGAGCAGTACTTC. This chain connects TRBV19 to TRBJ2-7; D not resolved. The V gene lost 8 bases and the J gene lost 3 bases, with 17 bases spanning the gap. CDR3 size: 14 residues. Germline loops: CDR1 LNHDA, CDR2 SQIVND (reference sequence).

V gene TRBV30 combines with J gene TRBJ1-3; no clear D gene. The CDR3 has 15 residues. V was pared by 7 bases and J by 0 bases, with 16 bases between. CDR1 is GTSNPN, CDR2 SVGIG, per germline (reference sequence). The CDR3 region has the DNA TGTGCCTCCGAAAAGGGAGGGAACTCTGGAAACACCATATATTTT. Its protein is CASEKGGNSGNTIYF.

V usage is TRBV7-8 and J usage is TRBJ1-4, with 9 bases aligning to TRBD1. Trimming removed 5 bases from V and 7 bases from J; junction bases left unmatched: 8. Germline loops: CDR1 SGHVS, CDR2 FQNEAQ. The CDR3 totals 15 residues. CDR3 nucleotides: TGTGCCAGCAGCCCCCGGGACAGGGTTAGTGAAAAACTGTTTTTT. This translates into CASSPRDRVSEKLFF.

The V and J genes are TRBV6-2 or TRBV6-3 and TRBJ2-4; no reliable D call. Trimming shortened V by 2 bases and J by 1 base, and 6 bases separated the two germline ends. From germline, CDR1 is MNHEY and CDR2 SVGEGT. The CDR3 has 14 residues. The chain's CDR3 is CASSYGVAKNIQYF. As DNA, the CDR3 is TGTGCCAGCAGTTACGGGGTCGCCAAAAACATTCAGTACTTC.

The genes are TRBV12-3 or TRBV12-4 and TRBJ2-5, with D hard to call. Deletions cut 3 bases from V and 4 bases from J, with 9 bases between. The CDR3 loop spans 13 amino acids. The CDR3 DNA reads as TGTGCCAGCAGTTTTAAGCCCGGAGAGACCCAGTACTTC. As protein: CASSFKPGETQYF.

The J gene is TRBJ1-1, the V gene TRBV6-5; 7 positions match TRBD1. Germline V gene lookup returns CDR1 MNHEY and CDR2 SVGAGI. Germline trimming cut 2 bases from V and 5 bases from J; bases unmatched to any gene: 8. This CDR3 spans 15 amino acids. Written as DNA, the CDR3 is TGTGCCAGCAGTTACCGAGAGGGGGCGAGGACTGAAGCTTTCTTT. This encodes CASSYREGARTEAFF.

This chain joins TRBV6-5 and TRBJ2-7; TRBD1 matches 7 bases. The CDR3 spans 14 residues. Per germline, CDR1 MNHEY and CDR2 SVGAGI. J lost 2 bases, V lost 5 bases, and 6 bases had no gene match. CDR3 in DNA: TGTGCCAGCAGTCCCGGGACAGAGACCTACGAGCAGTACTTC. Its protein is CASSPGTETYEQYF.

This clone was detected only once. The chain recombines TRBV29-1 with TRBJ2-5; no reliable D call. Between the trimmed V and J ends, which lost 2 bases and 2 bases, there was a span of 12 bases. The germline CDR1 and CDR2 sequences are SQVTM and ANQGSEA. The CDR3 is made up of 14 amino acids. CDR3 sequence: CSVEKSGRQETQYF. For the CDR3, the DNA is TGCAGCGTTGAAAAGTCAGGACGACAAGAGACCCAGTACTTC.

The rearrangement joins TRBV6-2 or TRBV6-3 to TRBJ2-7; 8 nucleotides align to TRBD1. The CDR3 spans 15 residues. Germline trimming cut 2 bases from V and 0 bases from J; bases unmatched to any gene: 3. Per the germline V gene, CDR1 is MNHEY and CDR2 is SVGEGT. CDR3 in amino acids: CASSYVGTGSYEQYF. CDR3 sequence (DNA): TGTGCCAGCAGTTACGTCGGGACAGGCTCCTACGAGCAGTACTTC.

This clone appeared a single time. This sequence joins TRBV4-1 and TRBJ1-2; D is unclear. CDR1 MGHRA and CDR2 YSYEKL come from the germline V gene. V lost 0 bases and J lost 5, with 7 bases in between. The CDR3 runs 13 residues. The CDR3 here is CASSQDPGYGYTF. The CDR3 DNA follows: TGCGCCAGCAGCCAAGATCCCGGATATGGCTACACCTTC.

The CDR3 DNA follows: TGTGCCAGCAGTTACCTGGGGGCTGAGCCCTACGAGCAGTACTTC. Amino acid sequence: CASSYLGAEPYEQYF. The J gene is TRBJ2-7, the V gene TRBV6-2 or TRBV6-3, with D perhaps matching TRBD1 (6 bases). CDR1 is MNHEY and CDR2 is SVGEGT in the germline V gene. The CDR3 consists of 15 residues. The V gene lost 2 bases and the J gene lost 2 bases, with 13 bases spanning the gap.

The rearrangement uses TRBV10-1 and TRBJ1-1; unclear D gene. CDR3 length equals 15 residues. V gave up 0 bases and J gave up 1 base, with 9 bases separating them. Germline values: CDR1 WNHNN, CDR2 SYGVQD (reference sequence). CDR3 amino acids: CASSESTEGNTEAFF. The DNA of the CDR3 is TGCGCCAGCAGTGAGTCAACAGAGGGGAACACTGAAGCTTTCTTT.